These T cell receptor beta chains were read from a single sample in a study of blood T cell repertoires in COVID-19. Only in-frame clones appear in the TCRdb table, and some are missing; sequencing was by immunoSEQ multiplex PCR. The profile covers around 160,000 clones, with 80% to 85% appearing a single time and 5% to 7% taken by the ten largest. Material for sequencing was PBMCs or T cells enriched from blood (not recorded which). Every receptor here comes from a woman between 50 and 59 years old who had been exposed to COVID-19. The CDR3 runs from the conserved cysteine through the conserved F or W. Fields, in order: J gene, V gene, D gene, clone size, CDR3 protein, CDR3 DNA. A D gene is named only where the DNA matches it firmly. Part of the rows lack a size; the others show once, few, many or a class for expanded clones.

TRBJ2-7 TRBV7-9 TRBD1 . CASSQKIIDRDRYEQYF TGTGCCAGCAGCCAAAAAATAATCGACAGGGACCGATACGAGCAGTACTTC
TRBJ2-1 TRBV13 TRBD2 . CASSNQTSGGANEQFF TGTGCCAGCAGCAATCAGACTAGCGGGGGGGCCAATGAGCAGTTCTTC
TRBJ1-5 TRBV30 TRBD1 . CAWSKRDRDNQPQHF TGTGCCTGGAGTAAACGGGACAGGGATAATCAGCCCCAGCATTTT
TRBJ2-7 TRBV29-1 TRBD1 . CSVEEWDRGHEQYF TGCAGCGTTGAAGAATGGGACAGGGGCCACGAGCAGTACTTC
TRBJ2-7 TRBV11-2 TRBD2 . CASSGTSGGLSSYEQYF TGTGCCAGCAGCGGCACTAGCGGGGGCCTTAGCTCCTACGAGCAGTACTTC
TRBJ2-3 TRBV6-4 TRBD1 . CASSEEGAADTQYF TGTGCCAGCAGTGAAGAGGGGGCCGCAGATACGCAGTATTTT
TRBJ2-2 TRBV5-6 TRBD2 . CASSLVSASGSRGELFF TGTGCCAGCAGCTTGGTTTCGGCTAGCGGGAGCCGGGGGGAGCTGTTTTTT
TRBJ1-1 TRBV19 TRBD1 . CASSEQGASTEAFF TGTGCCAGTAGTGAACAGGGGGCCAGCACTGAAGCTTTCTTT
TRBJ2-3 TRBV29-1 . . CSVEWGQVDIFRTDTQYF TGCAGCGTTGAATGGGGGCAGGTCGACATTTTCCGCACAGATACGCAGTATTTT
TRBJ1-1 TRBV19 . . CATFGRTGLPNTEAFF TGTGCCACCTTTGGCCGAACAGGGCTACCGAACACTGAAGCTTTCTTT
TRBJ1-1 TRBV18 . . CASSHITGTMNTEAFF TGTGCCAGCTCACACATTACAGGGACAATGAACACTGAAGCTTTCTTT
TRBJ2-1 TRBV10-2 . . CASSETGFEQFF TGCGCCAGCAGTGAGACGGGGTTTGAGCAGTTCTTC
TRBJ1-3 TRBV5-4 . . CASSFQIPGNTIYF TGTGCCAGCAGCTTCCAGATCCCTGGAAACACCATATATTTT
TRBJ1-5 TRBV18 . few CASTGLSNQPQHF TGTGCCAGCACAGGGTTGAGCAATCAGCCCCAGCATTTT
TRBJ1-2 TRBV30 TRBD1 few CAWSRTGFGYTF TGTGCCTGGAGTAGGACAGGGTTTGGCTACACCTTC
TRBJ2-1 TRBV6-5 TRBD1 . CASSYSQDRGVDEQFF TGTGCCAGCAGTTACTCGCAGGACAGGGGTGTCGATGAGCAGTTCTTC
TRBJ2-1 TRBV20-1 TRBD1 . CSASWTGNNEQFF TGCAGTGCTAGTTGGACAGGGAACAATGAGCAGTTCTTC
TRBJ1-1 TRBV5-1 . . CASRSGQGNTEAFF TGCGCCAGCAGGTCCGGGCAGGGGAACACTGAAGCTTTCTTT
TRBJ2-4 TRBV6-5 TRBD1 . CASSSALGTVNIQYF TGTGCCAGCAGTTCTGCCCTCGGGACAGTAAACATTCAGTACTTC
TRBJ2-7 TRBV12-3/TRBV12-4 . . CASSRLIGEQYF TGTGCCAGCAGCCGACTAATAGGCGAGCAGTACTTC
TRBJ2-2 TRBV29-1 . . CSVGWSHARGELFF TGCAGCGTTGGGTGGAGCCACGCTCGAGGGGAGCTGTTTTTT
TRBJ2-1 TRBV4-1 TRBD1 . CASSNVGQGYNEQFF TGCGCCAGCAGCAACGTGGGACAGGGGTACAATGAGCAGTTCTTC
TRBJ1-3 TRBV25-1 . . CASRGPAEGNTIYF TGTGCCAGCCGCGGTCCAGCCGAAGGAAACACCATATATTTT
TRBJ1-5 TRBV5-1 . . CASSREGSQPQHF TGCGCCAGCAGCCGGGAGGGGTCTCAGCCCCAGCATTTT
TRBJ1-5 TRBV11-3 . . CASRSLLQPQHF TGTGCCAGCAGGAGTTTACTTCAGCCCCAGCATTTT
TRBJ2-1 TRBV19 TRBD2 . CASRPSFRRESSYNEQFF TGTGCCAGTCGCCCCAGTTTTAGGCGGGAGAGCTCCTACAATGAGCAGTTCTTC
TRBJ2-1 TRBV6-5 TRBD1 . CASTRTGDGYNEQFF TGTGCCAGCACCAGGACAGGGGATGGTTACAATGAGCAGTTCTTC
TRBJ2-7 TRBV4-1 TRBD2 . CASSQTPTSGLLYEQYF TGCGCCAGCAGCCAAACCCCCACTAGCGGGCTACTCTACGAGCAGTACTTC
TRBJ2-3 TRBV7-2 . once CASSSSDTQYF TGTGCCAGCAGCTCGTCGGATACGCAGTATTTT
TRBJ1-1 TRBV6-2/TRBV6-3 . . CASSSRREEAFF TGTGCCAGCAGTTCTCGACGGGAGGAAGCTTTCTTT
TRBJ1-2 TRBV5-1 TRBD1 . CASSPRGQGSFYGYTF TGCGCCAGCAGCCCTCGGGGACAGGGGAGTTTCTATGGCTACACCTTC
TRBJ2-7 TRBV27 . . CASSLSTDTYEQYF TGTGCCAGCAGTTTATCGACGGACACGTACGAGCAGTACTTC
TRBJ2-6 TRBV5-8 . . CASSPGVSSGANVLTF TGTGCCAGCAGCCCCGGTGTTAGCTCTGGGGCCAACGTCCTGACTTTC
TRBJ1-6 TRBV7-2 . once CASWPSPGVSPLHF TGTGCCAGCTGGCCATCCCCGGGGGTTTCACCCCTCCACTTT
TRBJ2-3 TRBV7-4 . . CASSSIWEIGTDTQYF TGTGCCAGCAGTTCAATCTGGGAGATCGGTACAGATACGCAGTATTTT
TRBJ1-3 TRBV7-2 . . CASSQQSDSGNTIYF TGTGCCAGCAGCCAACAGTCGGACTCTGGAAACACCATATATTTT
TRBJ2-5 TRBV7-6 . . CASSGPGGREETQYF TGTGCCAGCAGCGGCCCAGGAGGGCGCGAGGAGACCCAGTACTTC
TRBJ2-3 TRBV5-1 . . CASSLGNRHSTDTQYF TGCGCCAGCAGCTTGGGTAACAGGCATAGCACAGATACGCAGTATTTT
TRBJ2-2 TRBV6-6 TRBD1 . CASSYRGTGNTGELFF TGTGCCAGCAGTTATAGGGGGACAGGGAACACCGGGGAGCTGTTTTTT
TRBJ1-5 TRBV6-5 . . CASSYPDSPRRPQHF TGTGCCAGCAGTTACCCAGACTCCCCAAGGCGGCCCCAGCATTTT
TRBJ2-7 TRBV9 TRBD2 . CASSPSEGTILYEQYF TGTGCCAGCAGCCCGAGCGAAGGGACTATCCTCTACGAGCAGTACTTC
TRBJ2-1 TRBV7-9 . . CASSPPVDRTSYNEQFF TGTGCCAGCAGCCCCCCGGTTGACAGGACCTCCTACAATGAGCAGTTCTTC
TRBJ1-1 TRBV7-2 . . CASSLATVRTEAFF TGTGCCAGCAGCTTAGCGACAGTAAGGACTGAAGCTTTCTTT
TRBJ1-1 TRBV4-1 . . CASSLGRHTEAFF TGCGCCAGCAGCCTGGGCCGGCACACTGAAGCTTTCTTT
TRBJ2-2 TRBV7-6 . . CASSLEPLGRAGELFF TGTGCCAGCAGCTTAGAGCCCCTAGGGAGAGCCGGGGAGCTGTTTTTT
TRBJ2-5 TRBV14 . . CASSQGLRRGETQYF TGTGCCAGCAGCCAAGGGTTGAGGAGGGGTGAGACCCAGTACTTC
TRBJ1-6 TRBV5-1 . few CASSAGLTNSPLHF TGCGCCAGCAGCGCGGGACTCACAAATTCACCCCTCCACTTT